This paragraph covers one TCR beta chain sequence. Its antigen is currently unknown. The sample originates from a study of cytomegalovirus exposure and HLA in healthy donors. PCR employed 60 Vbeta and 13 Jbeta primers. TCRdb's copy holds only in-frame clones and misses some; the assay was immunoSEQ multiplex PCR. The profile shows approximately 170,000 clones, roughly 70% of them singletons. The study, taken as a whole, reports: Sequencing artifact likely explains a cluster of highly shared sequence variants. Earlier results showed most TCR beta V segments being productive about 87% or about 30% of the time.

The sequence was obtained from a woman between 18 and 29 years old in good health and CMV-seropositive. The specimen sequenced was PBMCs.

For the CDR3, the DNA is TGTGCCAGCAGCTTAGCCGGGACAGGGGGGTCCTACGAGCAGTACTTC. This codes for CASSLAGTGGSYEQYF. The chain combines TRBV7-8 with TRBJ2-7; 11 bases match TRBD1. The ends lost 0 bases at V and 1 base at J; junction bases unmatched: 2. Germline CDR1 is SGHVS and CDR2 is FQNEAQ. This CDR3 comprises 16 residues.